This T cell receptor (beta chain) was recorded in a study of technical replicates of blood from a few donors. Libraries were prepared by immunoSEQ multiplex PCR; TCRdb keeps only in-frame clonotypes and omits some of them. The repertoire holds tens of thousands of clones, with 80% to 95% as singletons. This CDR3 comprises 14 residues. Trimming cost V 4 bases and J 5 bases; bases outside gene matches: 4. From germline, CDR1 is MGHRA and CDR2 YSYEKL. This clonotype was obtained from a human donor in good health. Some clones in this sample may be carry-over from other donors' samples. The chain combines TRBV4-1 with TRBJ2-7; TRBD2 matches at 11 bases. What was sequenced was T cells isolated from PBMCs. The CDR3 DNA sequence: TGCGCCAGCAGCCTCATGACTAGCGGGAACGAGCAGTACTTC. Translation: CASSLMTSGNEQYF.